The rows below give T cell receptor beta chains drawn from one sample of a study of shared clonotypes between healthy human individuals. Repertoires were generated with immunoSEQ multiplex PCR, while TCRdb's copy carries only in-frame clones and drops some. There are 490,000 or so clones in the sample; 79% occur only once, and approximately 12% lies in the top ten. Sequencing was done on a sample of PBMCs. These receptor sequences come from a woman in her thirties or forties in good health. Some clones in this sample may be carry-over from other donors' samples. Each CDR3 is given with its conserved first and last residue. Fields, in order: V gene, J gene, D gene, clone size, CDR3 DNA, CDR3 protein. A D gene is named only where the DNA matches it firmly. Clone size is shown for a subset of rows, as once, few, many or a class of expanded clone.

v_call: TRBV28; j_call: TRBJ1-1; d_call: TRBD1; clone_size: -; cdr3_nt: TGTGCCAGCAGTTTATTTGGGACAGGGTCGGACACTGAAGCTTTCTTT; cdr3_aa: CASSLFGTGSDTEAFF
v_call: TRBV5-1; j_call: TRBJ2-3; d_call: TRBD2; clone_size: -; cdr3_nt: TGCGCCAGCAGCCCGGGGACTAGCGGGACGGATGGGGGCACAGATACGCAGTATTTT; cdr3_aa: CASSPGTSGTDGGTDTQYF
v_call: TRBV21-1; j_call: TRBJ1-2; d_call: -; clone_size: -; cdr3_nt: TGTGCCAGCAGCAAAGTGGACAGGACAATTAACTATGGCTACACCTTC; cdr3_aa: CASSKVDRTINYGYTF
v_call: TRBV6-5; j_call: TRBJ2-7; d_call: -; clone_size: -; cdr3_nt: TGTGCCAGCAGCCCACACCTAGGGATCCAGTACGAGCAGTACTTC; cdr3_aa: CASSPHLGIQYEQYF
v_call: TRBV2; j_call: TRBJ1-5; d_call: -; clone_size: many; cdr3_nt: TGTGCCAGCAGTGAATCGGGGGGGCTATCGCCCCAGCATTTT; cdr3_aa: CASSESGGLSPQHF
v_call: TRBV27; j_call: TRBJ2-7; d_call: TRBD2; clone_size: -; cdr3_nt: TGTGCCAGCAGTTTATTAGGGTTCTCAGGACTAGCGGGAGGGCAATACGAGCAGTACTTC; cdr3_aa: CASSLLGFSGLAGGQYEQYF
v_call: TRBV5-1; j_call: TRBJ2-1; d_call: -; clone_size: -; cdr3_nt: TGCGCCAGCAGCCGGGGGCAGGGTGGCTACAATGAGCAGTTCTTC; cdr3_aa: CASSRGQGGYNEQFF
v_call: TRBV6-6; j_call: TRBJ1-1; d_call: -; clone_size: few; cdr3_nt: TGTGCCAGCAGTTACTCGGACACCCTGAACACTGAAGCTTTCTTT; cdr3_aa: CASSYSDTLNTEAFF
v_call: TRBV5-8; j_call: TRBJ2-7; d_call: TRBD2; clone_size: once; cdr3_nt: TGTGCCAGCAGCTCTCGACGCTGGACTAGCGGAAGCTACGAGCAGTACTTC; cdr3_aa: CASSSRRWTSGSYEQYF
v_call: TRBV28; j_call: TRBJ2-1; d_call: TRBD2; clone_size: -; cdr3_nt: TGTGCCAGCAGGGGACTAGCGTACGAGGTAGGCAATGAGCAGTTCTTC; cdr3_aa: CASRGLAYEVGNEQFF
v_call: TRBV6-5; j_call: TRBJ2-5; d_call: -; clone_size: -; cdr3_nt: TGTGCCAGCAGGCAGGACAGTGCCAAGAGACCCCAGTACTTC; cdr3_aa: CASRQDSAKRPQYF
v_call: TRBV14; j_call: TRBJ1-1; d_call: -; clone_size: -; cdr3_nt: TGTGCCAGCAGCCAAGGGTCAGGGAACACTGAAGCTTTCTTT; cdr3_aa: CASSQGSGNTEAFF
v_call: TRBV11-3; j_call: TRBJ2-2; d_call: TRBD1; clone_size: -; cdr3_nt: TGTGCCAGCAGCCCCGGACAGGGTAGCGGGAACACCGGGGAGCTGTTTTTT; cdr3_aa: CASSPGQGSGNTGELFF
v_call: TRBV30; j_call: TRBJ2-7; d_call: -; clone_size: -; cdr3_nt: TGTGCCTGGACAACAGCTACCTACGAGCAGTACTTC; cdr3_aa: CAWTTATYEQYF
v_call: TRBV5-1; j_call: TRBJ2-5; d_call: -; clone_size: once; cdr3_nt: TGCGCCAGCAGCTTGGCCGGGGCAGGCGCGTACCAAGAGACCCAGTACTTC; cdr3_aa: CASSLAGAGAYQETQYF
v_call: TRBV9; j_call: TRBJ2-1; d_call: TRBD1; clone_size: -; cdr3_nt: TGTGCCAGCAGCGTAACAGGGGACCACAATGAGCAGTTCTTC; cdr3_aa: CASSVTGDHNEQFF
v_call: TRBV21-1; j_call: TRBJ2-1; d_call: -; clone_size: -; cdr3_nt: TGTGCCAGCAGTCGAATACCGCACGACTACAATGAGCAGTTCTTC; cdr3_aa: CASSRIPHDYNEQFF
v_call: TRBV29-1; j_call: TRBJ2-2; d_call: -; clone_size: once; cdr3_nt: TGCAGCGTTGTAGCGCAGGGGAACACCGGGGAGCTGTTTTTT; cdr3_aa: CSVVAQGNTGELFF
v_call: TRBV6-1; j_call: TRBJ1-4; d_call: -; clone_size: -; cdr3_nt: TGTGCCAGCAGTGGGAGGGAGGGGGGTGAAAAACTGTTTTTT; cdr3_aa: CASSGREGGEKLFF
v_call: TRBV7-3; j_call: TRBJ2-3; d_call: -; clone_size: -; cdr3_nt: TGTGCCAGCAGGATAGACAGCGCTAGCACAGATACGCAGTATTTT; cdr3_aa: CASRIDSASTDTQYF
v_call: TRBV27; j_call: TRBJ2-7; d_call: TRBD2; clone_size: -; cdr3_nt: TGTGCCAGCAGTTTAGGACTAGCTTATGAGCAGTACTTC; cdr3_aa: CASSLGLAYEQYF
v_call: TRBV5-1; j_call: TRBJ1-1; d_call: -; clone_size: -; cdr3_nt: TGCGCCAGCAGCTTTCAAGGGGAGACTGAAGCTTTCTTT; cdr3_aa: CASSFQGETEAFF
v_call: TRBV30; j_call: TRBJ1-1; d_call: -; clone_size: few; cdr3_nt: TGTGCCTGGAGTGTAGGCGGACGGACCAACACTGAAGCTTTCTTT; cdr3_aa: CAWSVGGRTNTEAFF
v_call: TRBV28; j_call: TRBJ1-2; d_call: TRBD1; clone_size: -; cdr3_nt: TGTGCCAGCAGCCGCGCGCAGGGGGCACGTGGCTACACCTTC; cdr3_aa: CASSRAQGARGYTF
v_call: TRBV28; j_call: TRBJ1-2; d_call: TRBD1; clone_size: -; cdr3_nt: TGTGCCAGCAGTTCCACAGGGGGCAGAGACTATGGCTACACCTTC; cdr3_aa: CASSSTGGRDYGYTF
v_call: TRBV27; j_call: TRBJ1-2; d_call: -; clone_size: -; cdr3_nt: TGTGCCAGCAGCCTCGGGCTGGGAGATGGCTACACCTTC; cdr3_aa: CASSLGLGDGYTF
v_call: TRBV5-1; j_call: TRBJ1-4; d_call: -; clone_size: -; cdr3_nt: TGCGCCAGCAGGCAGGCAACTAATGAAAAACTGTTTTTT; cdr3_aa: CASRQATNEKLFF
v_call: TRBV28; j_call: TRBJ2-7; d_call: -; clone_size: -; cdr3_nt: TGTGCCAGCAGTTTATCGGGGCCCTACGAGCAGTACTTC; cdr3_aa: CASSLSGPYEQYF
v_call: TRBV6-4; j_call: TRBJ1-2; d_call: TRBD1; clone_size: -; cdr3_nt: TGTGCCAGCAGCCCTGACAGGGGCTATGGCTACACCTTC; cdr3_aa: CASSPDRGYGYTF
v_call: TRBV10-1; j_call: TRBJ2-7; d_call: -; clone_size: -; cdr3_nt: TGCGCCAGCAGTGTTAGGGGAGGAAGGTCTTACGAGCAGTACTTC; cdr3_aa: CASSVRGGRSYEQYF
v_call: TRBV9; j_call: TRBJ2-3; d_call: -; clone_size: -; cdr3_nt: TGTGCCAGCAGCGCGGGTCCCGGCAGAACTAGCACAGATACGCAGTATTTT; cdr3_aa: CASSAGPGRTSTDTQYF
v_call: TRBV5-1; j_call: TRBJ2-3; d_call: -; clone_size: -; cdr3_nt: TGCGCCAGCAGCTTCGGGACAATCTCGGATACGCAGTATTTT; cdr3_aa: CASSFGTISDTQYF
v_call: TRBV27; j_call: TRBJ2-1; d_call: TRBD2; clone_size: -; cdr3_nt: TGTGCCAGCATTTGGACTAGCGGAAACAATGAGCAGTTCTTC; cdr3_aa: CASIWTSGNNEQFF
v_call: TRBV9; j_call: TRBJ2-1; d_call: -; clone_size: few; cdr3_nt: TGTGCCAGCAGCCCTGGTCTCCCGAGCTCCTACAATGAGCAGTTCTTC; cdr3_aa: CASSPGLPSSYNEQFF
v_call: TRBV11-2; j_call: TRBJ2-1; d_call: -; clone_size: -; cdr3_nt: TGTGCCAGCAGCTTATCCCCTAATCACAATGAGCAGTTCTTC; cdr3_aa: CASSLSPNHNEQFF
v_call: TRBV10-3; j_call: TRBJ1-2; d_call: TRBD1; clone_size: -; cdr3_nt: TGTGCCATCAGTTACTCAGGACAGGGTGATGGCTACACCTTC; cdr3_aa: CAISYSGQGDGYTF
v_call: TRBV30; j_call: TRBJ2-1; d_call: TRBD2; clone_size: -; cdr3_nt: TGTGCCTGTCCGACTAGCGGGAGCTACAATGAGCAGTTCTTC; cdr3_aa: CACPTSGSYNEQFF
v_call: TRBV30; j_call: TRBJ1-4; d_call: TRBD1; clone_size: -; cdr3_nt: TGTGCCTGGACTGCAGGGGGAGGAATTGAAAAACTGTTTTTT; cdr3_aa: CAWTAGGGIEKLFF
v_call: TRBV4-3; j_call: TRBJ2-1; d_call: -; clone_size: -; cdr3_nt: TGCGCCAGCAGCTTATACGAGGCTAACAATGAGCAGTTCTTC; cdr3_aa: CASSLYEANNEQFF
v_call: TRBV11-3; j_call: TRBJ2-5; d_call: -; clone_size: -; cdr3_nt: TGTGCCAGCAGCTTAATCGACAGCCAGACCCAGTACTTC; cdr3_aa: CASSLIDSQTQYF
v_call: TRBV19; j_call: TRBJ2-3; d_call: TRBD2; clone_size: -; cdr3_nt: TGTGCCAGTAGTATGAATAGCGGGAGAGATACGCAGTATTTT; cdr3_aa: CASSMNSGRDTQYF
v_call: TRBV29-1; j_call: TRBJ1-1; d_call: TRBD1; clone_size: -; cdr3_nt: TGCAGCGTTGCAGGACAGGGGGACACTGAAGCTTTCTTT; cdr3_aa: CSVAGQGDTEAFF
v_call: TRBV5-4; j_call: TRBJ2-5; d_call: -; clone_size: -; cdr3_nt: TGTGCCAGCAGCCTGGACGGGCCCCAGTACTTC; cdr3_aa: CASSLDGPQYF
v_call: TRBV7-9; j_call: TRBJ1-3; d_call: -; clone_size: -; cdr3_nt: TGTGCCAGCAGCTTAGCCACCCGGGTTTCTGGAAACACCATATATTTT; cdr3_aa: CASSLATRVSGNTIYF
v_call: TRBV5-1; j_call: TRBJ2-7; d_call: -; clone_size: -; cdr3_nt: TGCGCCAGCAGCTTCAGACCAGACGAGCAGTACTTC; cdr3_aa: CASSFRPDEQYF
v_call: TRBV10-3; j_call: TRBJ2-3; d_call: -; clone_size: few; cdr3_nt: TGTGCCTCTCAAAGCGGACTTAGCACAGATACGCAGTATTTT; cdr3_aa: CASQSGLSTDTQYF
v_call: TRBV7-2; j_call: TRBJ2-1; d_call: TRBD1; clone_size: once; cdr3_nt: TGTGCCAGCCGGACAGGGGTCGTTTCCTACAATGAGCAGTTCTTC; cdr3_aa: CASRTGVVSYNEQFF
v_call: TRBV5-4; j_call: TRBJ2-1; d_call: -; clone_size: -; cdr3_nt: TGTGCCAGCAGCTTGGAGTCCGGGAGTTGGAATGAGCAGTTCTTC; cdr3_aa: CASSLESGSWNEQFF
v_call: TRBV7-2; j_call: TRBJ2-7; d_call: -; clone_size: -; cdr3_nt: TGTGCCAGCAGGCCACCCCAGGGCCCCTCCTACGAGCAGTACTTC; cdr3_aa: CASRPPQGPSYEQYF
v_call: TRBV30; j_call: TRBJ2-3; d_call: -; clone_size: -; cdr3_nt: TGTGCCTGGAGTTTCACGGGCACAGATACGCAGTATTTT; cdr3_aa: CAWSFTGTDTQYF
v_call: TRBV7-3; j_call: TRBJ2-1; d_call: -; clone_size: -; cdr3_nt: TGTGCCAGCAGCTTAGACAGAGACAATGAGCAGTTCTTC; cdr3_aa: CASSLDRDNEQFF
v_call: TRBV30; j_call: TRBJ2-1; d_call: TRBD2; clone_size: -; cdr3_nt: TGTGCCTGGATTCCGCAGGATTCGGCTAGCGGGGGTGAGCAGTTCTTC; cdr3_aa: CAWIPQDSASGGEQFF
v_call: TRBV7-9; j_call: TRBJ2-2; d_call: TRBD2; clone_size: -; cdr3_nt: TGTGCCAGCAGCTTAAGACTAGCCCCGGGCACCGGGGAGCTGTTTTTT; cdr3_aa: CASSLRLAPGTGELFF